This T cell receptor (beta chain) was documented in a study of a mutant IDH1 vaccine in newly diagnosed glioma. Study at large: Beforehand, treatment had been radiotherapy, temozolomide, or both; the majority received both. Week 47 marked visit V13, whereas week 35 marked visit V12. Points from the study as a whole: With respect to changes in top peripheral T cell clonotypes, pseudoprogression seemed unrelated.

The length of the CDR3 is 14 residues. V gave up 2 bases and J gave up 4 bases, with 9 bases separating them. In germline, CDR1 is SEHNR, CDR2 FQNEAQ (reference sequence). Time point meaning: week 47, end of study. The content of each vaccine dose was 300 ug of mutant IDH1 20-mer peptide, and topical imiquimod accompanied it. New astrocytomas of WHO grade 3 or 4 that were IDH1-mutant and ATRX-lost were found in the donors. The table lists this clone with a count of one. Antigen specificity is unknown. The table came from immunoSEQ multiplex PCR; TCRdb's copy has only in-frame clones and leaves some out. The sample includes about 56,000 clones, around 83% of them seen just once.

The source was PBMCs, collected from a glioma patient whose treatment included an IDH1 peptide vaccine. The source is a woman between 50 and 59 years old with glioma. This chain joins TRBV7-9 and TRBJ1-5; D remains ambiguous. The CDR3 bases are TGTGCCAGCAGCTTAAGCGTGGGAAATCAGCCCCAGCATTTT. Amino acids: CASSLSVGNQPQHF.